These 23 T cell receptor beta chains were sequenced from one sample in a study of T cell responses to AZD1222 COVID-19 vaccine. The table came from immunoSEQ multiplex PCR; TCRdb's copy has only in-frame clones and leaves some out. The data hold roughly 200,000 clones, with approximately 92% observed a single time. The input for sequencing was peripheral blood, taken on day 0 of AZD1222 vaccination. The receptors were sampled from an adult in good health.

This chain joins TRBV4-2 and TRBJ1-3, with D unclear. This CDR3 is built from 14 residues. Trimming stripped 2 bases from V and 2 bases from J, with 7 bases between. Germline loops: CDR1 LGHNA, CDR2 YNFKEQ. The DNA of the CDR3 is TGTGCCAGCAGCCAATGGTTGACTGGAAACACCATATATTTT. It translates to CASSQWLTGNTIYF.

This clone was picked up one time. J is TRBJ2-5 and V is TRBV7-2; TRBD2 is a possible D gene (5 bases). The CDR3 is made up of 14 amino acids. Germline CDR1 SGHTA, CDR2 FQGNSA. Trimming took 3 bases from V and 4 from J, leaving 12 bases between them. The CDR3 is CASSFGGGRETQYF. CDR3 coding DNA: TGTGCCAGCAGCTTCGGCGGAGGACGAGAGACCCAGTACTTC.

The V and J genes are TRBV6-1 and TRBJ1-1; D is unresolved. The CDR3 spans 15 residues. Trimming removed 0 bases at V and 5 bases at J, with 13 bases between. The germline V gene encodes CDR1 MNHNS and CDR2 SASEGT. The CDR3 DNA sequence: TGTGCCAGCAGTGAAGCGGCACCTCCGAGGACTGAAGCTTTCTTT. Amino acid sequence: CASSEAAPPRTEAFF.

V is TRBV7-7 and J is TRBJ2-2; a weak D match, TRBD1 (6 bases). Germline V gene lookup returns CDR1 SSHAT and CDR2 FNYEAQ (reference sequence). The CDR3 contains 14 residues. The ends were cut back, 6 bases at V and 5 bases at J, with 13 bases in the middle. In DNA, the CDR3 is TGTGCCAGCAGACAATCCAGGGGTACCGGGGAGCTGTTTTTT. This translates into CASRQSRGTGELFF.

The rearrangement joins TRBV2 to TRBJ1-4; no definite D call. The CDR3 has 12 amino acids. The germline gives CDR1 SNHLY, CDR2 FYNNEI. V was cut by 6 bases and J by 7 bases, with 9 bases left in between. This CDR3 reads CASREWAEKLFF. The CDR3, as DNA: TGTGCCAGCAGAGAGTGGGCTGAAAAACTGTTTTTT.

The chain links TRBV7-2 to TRBJ2-5, with 7 bases that match TRBD2. The germline gives CDR1 SGHTA, CDR2 FQGNSA. V shed 6 bases and J 5 bases; nucleotides not matched to a gene: 6. CDR3 size: 13 residues. CDR3 region: CASSRGDLETQYF. CDR3 bases: TGTGCCAGCAGTCGGGGGGACCTTGAGACCCAGTACTTC. The complete variable domain, with remaining parts taken from reference TRBV7-2 and TRBJ2-5, reads GAGVSQSPSNKVTEKGKDVELRCDPISGHTALYWYRQSLGQGLEFLIYFQGNSAPDKSGLPSDRFSAERTGGSVSTLTIQRTQQEDSAVYLCASSRGDLETQYFGPGTRLLVL.

The chain has TRBV2 and TRBJ1-1; D is unresolved. CDR1 and CDR2 from the germline V gene are SNHLY and FYNNEI. The CDR3 totals 15 residues. Trimming took off 2 bases at V and 1 base at J, with 11 bases between the two ends. The CDR3 protein is CASSELGTGNTEAFF. The CDR3 nucleotides are TGTGCCAGCAGTGAATTGGGCACCGGGAACACTGAAGCTTTCTTT.

The chain combines TRBV27 with TRBJ1-5, with D perhaps matching TRBD1 (5 bases). V lost 3 bases and J lost 4, with 10 bases in between. The V gene's germline CDR1 is MNHEY and CDR2 SMNVEV (reference sequence). This CDR3 contains 14 residues. The CDR3 sequence: CASSFQGRNQPQHF. The CDR3 bases are TGTGCCAGCAGTTTCCAGGGCCGGAATCAGCCCCAGCATTTT.

This rearrangement joins TRBV9 to TRBJ2-7; 9 bases are a match to TRBD1. The ends lost 5 bases at V and 4 bases at J; junction bases unmatched: 7. The germline V gene has CDR1 SGDLS and CDR2 YYNGEE. CDR3 length: 14 residues. CDR3 loop: CASSGTGSGYEQYF. Here the CDR3 DNA reads TGTGCCAGCAGTGGGACAGGGTCGGGATACGAGCAGTACTTC.

The chain uses TRBV2 and TRBJ1-3; D may be TRBD1 (6 bases). The CDR3 contains 14 residues. Germline V gene sequence: CDR1 SNHLY, CDR2 FYNNEI. The V gene lost 1 base and the J gene lost 3 bases, with 7 bases spanning the gap. The CDR3 protein is CASSEGTVGNTIYF. In DNA form, the CDR3 reads TGTGCCAGCAGTGAAGGGACAGTTGGAAACACCATATATTTT.

This clone was found once. The chain is built from TRBV6-6 and TRBJ2-7; no definite D call. Looked up from germline, CDR1 is MNHNY and CDR2 is SVGAGI (reference sequence). Deletions cut 2 bases from V and 2 bases from J, with 16 bases between. The CDR3 length is 16 residues. The CDR3 region is CASSYPWTAATYEQYF. In nucleotides, the CDR3 is TGTGCCAGCAGTTACCCCTGGACGGCTGCCACCTACGAGCAGTACTTC.

A remark on this clone: The sample carries other DNA sequences with the same CDR3. CDR3 coding DNA: TGTGCCAGCAGTTTAGGTCCCAACTATGGCTACACCTTC. It codes for CASSLGPNYGYTF. This chain uses TRBV12-3 or TRBV12-4 with TRBJ1-2, with D uncertain. This CDR3 contains 13 residues. Trimming removed 1 base at V and 2 bases at J, with 5 bases between.

The rearrangement joins TRBV5-6 to TRBJ1-6, with unresolved D. Germline V gene lookup returns CDR1 SGHDT and CDR2 YYEEEE. Trimming took off 4 bases at V and 7 bases at J, with 12 bases between the two ends. The CDR3 loop spans 14 amino acids. The CDR3 bases are TGTGCCAGCAGCCCGGGGTATGGGAATTCACCCCTCCACTTT. Its translation: CASSPGYGNSPLHF.

The CDR3 DNA is TGTGCCAGCAGCCCCACTGGCACAGATACGCAGTATTTT. Amino acid sequence: CASSPTGTDTQYF. V is TRBV3-1 (or the pseudogene TRBV3-2) and J is TRBJ2-3; D gene unclear. V lost 4 bases and J lost 1, with 6 bases in between. CDR3 length: 13 amino acids. The V gene's germline CDR1 is LGHDT and CDR2 YNNKEL (reference sequence).

The genes are TRBV24-1 and TRBJ2-3, with D possibly called TRBD1 or TRBD2 (5 bases each). This CDR3 is built from 16 residues. Germline lookup yields CDR1 KGHDR and CDR2 SFDVKD. V lost 5 bases to trimming and J lost 3 bases, with 17 bases between them. The CDR3 spells CATSGGSGATTDTQYF. The DNA for the CDR3 is TGTGCCACCAGTGGGGGGAGCGGAGCTACAACAGATACGCAGTATTTT.

The chain joins TRBV10-2 to TRBJ2-3, with TRBD2 as a possible D gene (5 bases). The CDR3 is made up of 12 amino acids. Germline V CDR1 and CDR2: WSHSY, SAAADI. Trimming pared 4 bases from V and 4 bases from J, leaving 6 bases between. The CDR3 DNA reads TGCGCCAGCAGTGTGGGAGCAGATACGCAGTATTTT. Protein: CASSVGADTQYF.

The genes are TRBV18 and TRBJ2-1; D may match TRBD1 or TRBD2 (5 bases each). Germline V gene lookup returns CDR1 KGHSH and CDR2 LQKENI. The CDR3 loop spans 20 amino acids. V lost 3 bases and J 5 bases, leaving 29 bases between the germline ends. The CDR3 sequence is CASSPWDGGFETDFHNEQFF. The CDR3 region has the DNA TGTGCCAGCTCACCTTGGGACGGCGGGTTTGAAACTGACTTCCACAATGAGCAGTTCTTC.

The rearrangement joins TRBV2 to TRBJ1-5, with TRBD1 matching 7 bases. V was clipped by 8 bases and J by 2 bases; unmatched bases: 6. The germline gives CDR1 SNHLY, CDR2 FYNNEI. The CDR3 totals 14 residues. CDR3 DNA sequence: TGTGCCAGCGCGTCCGACAGGGGCAATCAGCCCCAGCATTTT. Translated: CASASDRGNQPQHF.

The rearrangement uses TRBV21-1 and TRBJ1-2; the D segment call TRBD1 is taken from the table without a DNA check. TRBV21-1 is termed a pseudogene. This CDR3 region has 18 residues. CDR3 region: CASSTRQGALDGIYGYTF. The DNA for the CDR3 is TGTGCCAGCAGCACACGACAGGGGGCGCTGGATGGGATCTATGGCTACACCTTC.

Concerning this clone: The sample carries other DNA sequences with the same CDR3. CDR3 sequence: CASSLAGGNTEAFF. DNA for the CDR3: TGTGCCAGCAGCTTAGCGGGCGGGAACACTGAAGCTTTCTTT. The J gene is TRBJ1-1, the V gene TRBV7-2, with D unresolved. From germline, CDR1 is SGHTA and CDR2 FQGNSA. The CDR3 extends over 14 amino acids. V was trimmed by 0 bases and J by 1 base, leaving 6 bases between them.

This chain connects TRBV15 to TRBJ2-7, with D possibly being TRBD1 (6 bases). The V end was cut by 1 base, the J end by 0 bases, with 10 bases between. This CDR3 comprises 15 residues. Germline CDR1 is LNHNV and CDR2 is YYDKDF (reference sequence). Written as DNA, the CDR3 is TGTGCCACCAGCAGAGGCAGGGGAAGCTCCTACGAGCAGTACTTC. This sequence encodes CATSRGRGSSYEQYF.

The chain carries TRBV18 and TRBJ2-7; 11 nucleotides agree with TRBD2. With 3 bases clipped from V and 0 bases from J, the junction kept 10 bases outside the gene matches. This CDR3 contains 18 residues. Germline assignment: CDR1 KGHSH and CDR2 LQKENI. The CDR3 here is CASSPYSSGGPSSYEQYF. DNA for the CDR3: TGTGCCAGCTCACCCTATTCTAGCGGGGGGCCCAGCTCCTACGAGCAGTACTTC.

The rearrangement uses TRBV12-3 or TRBV12-4 and TRBJ2-3; 10 nucleotides align to TRBD2. V was clipped by 10 bases and J by 1 base; unmatched bases: 2. This CDR3 is built from 13 residues. CDR3 sequence: CATGTSGTDTQYF. CDR3 nucleotide sequence: TGTGCCACAGGGACTAGCGGCACAGATACGCAGTATTTT.